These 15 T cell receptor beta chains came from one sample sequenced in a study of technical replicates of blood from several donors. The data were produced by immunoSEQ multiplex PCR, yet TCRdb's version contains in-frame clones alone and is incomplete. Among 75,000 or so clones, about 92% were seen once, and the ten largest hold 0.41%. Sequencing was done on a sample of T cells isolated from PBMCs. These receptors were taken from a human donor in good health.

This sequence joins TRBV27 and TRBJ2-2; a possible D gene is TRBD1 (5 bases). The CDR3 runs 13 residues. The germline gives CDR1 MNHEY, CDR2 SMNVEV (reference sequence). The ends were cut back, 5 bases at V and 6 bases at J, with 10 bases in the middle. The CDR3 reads CASSVGVPGELFF. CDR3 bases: TGTGCCAGCAGTGTAGGGGTGCCCGGGGAGCTGTTTTTT.

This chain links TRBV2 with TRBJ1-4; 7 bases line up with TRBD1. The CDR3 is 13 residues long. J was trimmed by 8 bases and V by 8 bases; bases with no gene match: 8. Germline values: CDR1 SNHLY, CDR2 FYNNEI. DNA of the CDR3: TGTGCCAGCCGTAGACAGGGTGAGGAAAAACTGTTTTTT. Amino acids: CASRRQGEEKLFF.

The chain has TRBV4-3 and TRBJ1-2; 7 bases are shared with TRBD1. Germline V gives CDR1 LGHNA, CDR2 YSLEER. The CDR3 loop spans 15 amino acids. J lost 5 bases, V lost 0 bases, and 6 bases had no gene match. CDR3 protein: CASSQEQRTGYGYTF. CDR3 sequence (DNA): TGCGCCAGCAGCCAAGAACAACGGACAGGATATGGCTACACCTTC.

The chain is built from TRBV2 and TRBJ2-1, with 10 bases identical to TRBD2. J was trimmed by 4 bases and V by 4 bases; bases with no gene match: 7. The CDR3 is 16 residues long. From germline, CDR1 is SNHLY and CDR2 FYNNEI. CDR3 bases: TGTGCCAGCAGTGCTAGTAGGACTAGCGGATACAATGAGCAGTTCTTC. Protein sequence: CASSASRTSGYNEQFF.

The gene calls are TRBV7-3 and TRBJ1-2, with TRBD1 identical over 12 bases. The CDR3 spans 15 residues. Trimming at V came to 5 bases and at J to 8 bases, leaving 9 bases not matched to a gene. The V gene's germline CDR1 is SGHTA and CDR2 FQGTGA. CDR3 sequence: CASSPQGQGAEGYTF. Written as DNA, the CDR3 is TGTGCCAGCAGCCCCCAGGGACAGGGGGCAGAAGGCTACACCTTC.

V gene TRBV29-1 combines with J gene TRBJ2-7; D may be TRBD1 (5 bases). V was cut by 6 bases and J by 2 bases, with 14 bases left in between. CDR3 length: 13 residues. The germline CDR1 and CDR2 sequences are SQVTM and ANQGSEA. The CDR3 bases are TGCAGCGTCCTTACAGGCCACGCCTACGAGCAGTACTTC. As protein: CSVLTGHAYEQYF.

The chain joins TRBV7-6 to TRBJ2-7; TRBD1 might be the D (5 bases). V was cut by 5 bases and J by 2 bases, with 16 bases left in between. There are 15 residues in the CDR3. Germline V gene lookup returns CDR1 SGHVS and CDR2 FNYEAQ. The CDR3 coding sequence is TGTGCCAGCAGCATAGGGCCGACAGTTCCCTACGAGCAGTACTTC. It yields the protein CASSIGPTVPYEQYF.

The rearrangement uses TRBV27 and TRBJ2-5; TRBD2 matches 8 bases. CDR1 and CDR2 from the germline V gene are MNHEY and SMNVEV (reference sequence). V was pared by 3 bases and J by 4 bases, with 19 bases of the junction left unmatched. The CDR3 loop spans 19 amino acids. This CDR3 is CASSFRSRSGGRTPETQYF. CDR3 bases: TGTGCCAGCAGTTTCCGATCTAGGTCGGGCGGGAGGACCCCAGAGACCCAGTACTTC.

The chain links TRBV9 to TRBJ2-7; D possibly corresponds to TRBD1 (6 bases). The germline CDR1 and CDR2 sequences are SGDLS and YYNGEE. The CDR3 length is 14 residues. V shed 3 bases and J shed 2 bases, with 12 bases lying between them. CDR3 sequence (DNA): TGTGCCAGCAGCGGAGGACAGTCTGCCTACGAGCAGTACTTC. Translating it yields CASSGGQSAYEQYF.

In DNA, the CDR3 is TGTGCCGGACAGATAAACGTCTACGAGCAGTACTTC. This sequence encodes CAGQINVYEQYF. This chain joins TRBV30 and TRBJ2-7; TRBD1 might be the D (6 bases). The CDR3 runs 12 residues. Trimming removed 8 bases from V and 3 bases from J, with 14 bases in between. Germline CDR1 is GTSNPN and CDR2 is SVGIG (reference sequence).

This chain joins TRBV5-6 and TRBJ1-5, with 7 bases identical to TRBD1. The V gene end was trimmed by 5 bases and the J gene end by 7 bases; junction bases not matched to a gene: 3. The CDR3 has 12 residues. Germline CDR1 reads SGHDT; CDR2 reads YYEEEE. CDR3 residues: CASSTGEQPQHF. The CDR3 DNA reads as TGTGCCAGCAGTACAGGGGAACAGCCCCAGCATTTT. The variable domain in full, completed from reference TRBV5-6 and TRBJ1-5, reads DAGVTQSPTHLIKTRGQQVTLRCSPKSGHDTVSWYQQALGQGPQFIFQYYEEEERQRGNFPDRFSGHQFPNYSSELNVNALLLGDSALYLCASSTGEQPQHFGDGTRLSIL.

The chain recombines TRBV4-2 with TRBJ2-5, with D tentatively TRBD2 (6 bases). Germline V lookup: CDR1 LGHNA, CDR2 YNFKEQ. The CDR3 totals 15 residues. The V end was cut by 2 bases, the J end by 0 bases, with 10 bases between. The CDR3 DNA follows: TGTGCCAGCAGCCAAAACCGGGACTACCAAGAGACCCAGTACTTC. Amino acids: CASSQNRDYQETQYF.

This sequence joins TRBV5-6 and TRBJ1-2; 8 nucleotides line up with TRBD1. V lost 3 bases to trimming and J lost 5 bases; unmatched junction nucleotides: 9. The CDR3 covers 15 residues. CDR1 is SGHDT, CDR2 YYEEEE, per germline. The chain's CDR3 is CASSSPGQGLYGYTF. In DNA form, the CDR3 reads TGTGCCAGCAGCTCCCCCGGACAGGGACTGTATGGCTACACCTTC.

The CDR3 reads CASTRGQGESKAEAFF. In DNA form, the CDR3 reads TGTGCCAGCACCCGGGGACAGGGAGAAAGTAAGGCTGAAGCTTTCTTT. The rearrangement joins TRBV5-8 to TRBJ1-1; TRBD1 matches 9 bases. Germline values: CDR1 SGHTS, CDR2 YDEGEE. J was trimmed by 6 bases and V by 6 bases; bases with no gene match: 15. The CDR3 has 16 amino acids.

CDR3 nucleotide sequence: TGTGCCATCAGGGGGGTTAGCGGGTCAGGGCCTTCCTACAATGAGCAGTTCTTC. Encoded protein: CAIRGVSGSGPSYNEQFF. V gene TRBV10-3 combines with J gene TRBJ2-1; TRBD2 agrees at 7 bases. J lost 1 base, V lost 6 bases, and 15 bases had no gene match. CDR3 length: 18 residues. Germline CDR1 is ENHRY and CDR2 is SYGVKD.